The 28 T cell receptor beta chains presented below share a single source sample, sequenced in a study of control samples from healthy donors and cancer patients. Assay used: immunoSEQ multiplex PCR; TCRdb lists only in-frame clones, some missing. The repertoire holds fewer than 150,000 clones, with about 93% as singletons. The sequenced sample consisted of blood. The source is a man in his late teens or twenties in good health.

The V and J genes are TRBV5-5 and TRBJ1-1; the D is unclear. The V end was cut by 0 bases, the J end by 2 bases, with 11 bases between. The CDR3 length is 15 residues. Looked up from germline, CDR1 is SGHKS and CDR2 is YYEKEE (reference sequence). The CDR3 DNA is TGTGCCAGCAGCTTGGAATTTCCGGGTAACACTGAAGCTTTCTTT. This translates into CASSLEFPGNTEAFF.

V gene TRBV15 combines with J gene TRBJ2-2; TRBD2 might be the D (5 bases). This CDR3 is built from 15 residues. Germline lookup yields CDR1 LNHNV and CDR2 YYDKDF (reference sequence). V was pared by 0 bases and J by 7 bases, with 12 bases between. Here the CDR3 DNA reads TGTGCCACCAGCAGAGATCACGCGGCGGGCGGGGAGCTGTTTTTT. It is translated as CATSRDHAAGGELFF.

The chain uses TRBV5-1 and TRBJ1-4; weak D call: TRBD1 (6 bases). The CDR3 contains 15 residues. Per the germline V gene, CDR1 is SGHRS and CDR2 is YFSETQ. V shed 2 bases and J shed 3 bases, with 11 bases lying between them. CDR3 loop: CASSLTGKANEKLFF. The DNA of the CDR3 is TGCGCCAGCAGCTTAACAGGGAAAGCTAATGAAAAACTGTTTTTT.

A remark on this clone: The junction departs from germline at one end; a sequencing error may be responsible. This sequence joins TRBV2 and TRBJ2-2; TRBD1 agrees at 7 bases. Germline V gene lookup returns CDR1 SNHLY and CDR2 FYNNEI. This CDR3 region has 14 residues. CDR3 amino acids: CASREDRAPGELFF. The CDR3 DNA reads TGTGCCAGCAGAGAAGACAGGGCCCCCGGGGAGCTGTTTTTT.

The V and J genes are TRBV6-1 and TRBJ1-2, with 8 bases matching TRBD1. The germline gives CDR1 MNHNS, CDR2 SASEGT. Germline trimming cut 1 base from V and 3 bases from J; bases unmatched to any gene: 4. The CDR3 consists of 15 residues. The CDR3 loop reads CASSEGYRGDYGYTF. The DNA for the CDR3 is TGTGCCAGCAGTGAAGGTTACAGGGGGGACTATGGCTACACCTTC.

The chain joins TRBV27 to TRBJ1-1; tentatively, D is TRBD1 (5 bases). V was clipped by 4 bases and J by 1 base, with 7 bases between them. Germline CDR1 reads MNHEY; CDR2 reads SMNVEV (reference sequence). This CDR3 has 13 residues. The CDR3 reads CASSSRENTEAFF. For the CDR3, the DNA is TGTGCCAGCAGTTCCAGGGAGAACACTGAAGCTTTCTTT.

The chain has TRBV14 and TRBJ2-7; D possibly uses TRBD1 or TRBD2 (5 bases each). The V end was cut by 3 bases, the J end by 2 bases, with 11 bases between. This CDR3 comprises 14 residues. Germline lookup yields CDR1 SGHDN and CDR2 FVKESK. The CDR3 protein is CASSQGEVTYEQYF. The CDR3 DNA reads TGTGCCAGCAGCCAGGGGGAAGTCACCTACGAGCAGTACTTC.

The chain recombines TRBV6-5 with TRBJ2-7, with 8 positions matching TRBD1. The length of the CDR3 is 12 residues. Germline CDR1 MNHEY, CDR2 SVGAGI. V lost 6 bases to trimming and J lost 6 bases; unmatched junction nucleotides: 4. The CDR3 bases are TGTGCCAGCAGACTCGACAGGGGCGAGCAGTACGTC. It specifies CASRLDRGEQYV.

The chain's CDR3 is CASSIRGTGDTQYF. Written as DNA, the CDR3 is TGTGCCAGCAGCATCAGGGGGACCGGAGATACGCAGTATTTT. The chain combines TRBV11-3 with TRBJ2-3, with 7 bases identical to TRBD1. CDR1 is SGHNT, CDR2 YENEEA, per germline. This CDR3 contains 14 residues. The junction had 7 bases not matched to a gene; V was cut back by 5 bases and J by 5 bases.

This chain connects TRBV13 to TRBJ2-1, with 7 positions matching TRBD1. Trimming removed 7 bases from V and 7 bases from J; junction bases left unmatched: 10. The length of the CDR3 is 14 residues. Per germline, CDR1 PRHDT and CDR2 FYEKMQ (reference sequence). The CDR3 bases are TGTGCCAGCATTCGGGTAGCAGGGGGTAATGAGCAGTTCTTC. Translation: CASIRVAGGNEQFF.

CDR3 loop: CASSYRTENNEQFF. The CDR3 DNA follows: TGTGCCAGCAGTTACCGGACCGAAAACAATGAGCAGTTCTTC. This chain uses TRBV6-5 with TRBJ2-1; no definite D call. The V gene lost 2 bases and the J gene lost 5 bases, with 10 bases spanning the gap. Germline V gene sequence: CDR1 MNHEY, CDR2 SVGAGI. The CDR3 length is 14 residues.

This clone was recorded only once. The gene calls are TRBV2 and TRBJ1-1; no clear D. In germline, CDR1 is SNHLY, CDR2 FYNNEI. Trimming stripped 10 bases from V and 1 base from J, with 10 bases between. This CDR3 is built from 12 residues. The CDR3 DNA reads TGTGCCATCTCCCGACAGAACACTGAAGCTTTCTTT. Protein sequence: CAISRQNTEAFF.

The genes are TRBV11-3 and TRBJ2-1, with TRBD2 as a possible D gene (5 bases). Germline CDR1 SGHNT, CDR2 YENEEA. V was shortened by 4 bases and J by 2 bases, with 9 bases between the two germline ends. The CDR3 sequence is 14 residues long. CDR3 DNA: TGTGCCAGCAGCTCGGGGATCACCTACAATGAGCAGTTCTTC. Protein sequence: CASSSGITYNEQFF.

This rearrangement joins TRBV6-5 to TRBJ2-1; D gene uncertain. This CDR3 comprises 12 residues. CDR1 is MNHEY and CDR2 is SVGAGI in the germline V gene. V lost 6 bases and J lost 9, with 12 bases in between. The CDR3 bases are TGTGCCAGCAGCCGAAAGGGCGGTGAGCAGTTCTTC. Translated, it gives CASSRKGGEQFF.

The V and J genes are TRBV25-1 and TRBJ2-2; the D gene could be TRBD1 or TRBD2 (5 bases each). The CDR3 extends over 16 amino acids. Per the germline V gene, CDR1 is MGHDK and CDR2 is SYGVNS. The V gene lost 2 bases and the J gene lost 6 bases, with 16 bases spanning the gap. This CDR3 is CASSEPRDRGSGELFF. CDR3 sequence (DNA): TGTGCCAGCAGTGAACCCCGGGACCGAGGGTCCGGGGAGCTGTTTTTT.

The V call is TRBV28, the J call TRBJ1-1; D is unresolved. V was shortened by 8 bases and J by 2 bases, with 15 bases between the two germline ends. The CDR3 is 14 residues long. Germline V gives CDR1 MDHEN, CDR2 SYDVKM. CDR3 loop: CASFTLEGNTEAFF. CDR3 bases: TGTGCCAGCTTTACCCTCGAGGGTAACACTGAAGCTTTCTTT.

This clone was seen a few times. The gene calls are TRBV28 and TRBJ1-1; 7 bases match TRBD1. Germline V gene lookup returns CDR1 MDHEN and CDR2 SYDVKM. The CDR3 totals 15 residues. The junction had 8 bases not matched to a gene; V was cut back by 6 bases and J by 1 base. For the CDR3, the DNA is TGTGCCAGCAGATCGGGGACAGCTTCGAACACTGAAGCTTTCTTT. This sequence encodes CASRSGTASNTEAFF.

The chain recombines TRBV4-1 with TRBJ2-6; 8 bases fit TRBD1. Germline-derived CDR1 and CDR2 are MGHRA and YSYEKL. Germline trimming cut 2 bases from V and 1 base from J; bases unmatched to any gene: 7. The CDR3 has 18 amino acids. In nucleotides, the CDR3 is TGCGCCAGCAGCCAAAGACAGGGGAGCAGGTCTGGGGCCAACGTCCTGACTTTC. Its protein product is CASSQRQGSRSGANVLTF.

J is TRBJ2-3 and V is TRBV3-1 (or the pseudogene TRBV3-2); D unresolved. V was clipped by 5 bases and J by 0 bases, with 3 bases between them. The CDR3 is 12 residues long. Germline CDR1 is LGHDT and CDR2 is YNNKEL (reference sequence). CDR3 in DNA: TGTGCCAGCAGCGAGAGCACAGATACGCAGTATTTT. It specifies CASSESTDTQYF.

The V and J genes are TRBV12-5 and TRBJ2-5, with 10 bases that match TRBD1. This CDR3 region has 18 residues. Losses at the gene ends were 4 bases for V and 0 bases for J; bases not matched to a gene: 11. The V gene's germline CDR1 is LGHNT and CDR2 FRNRAP. CDR3 loop: CASGSQSWTGGYQETQYF. The CDR3 coding sequence is TGTGCTAGTGGTTCCCAATCCTGGACAGGGGGATACCAAGAGACCCAGTACTTC.

V gene TRBV28 combines with J gene TRBJ1-2; TRBD1 agrees at 7 bases. Trimming took 6 bases from V and 1 from J; bases not matched to a gene: 5. The germline gives CDR1 MDHEN, CDR2 SYDVKM. This CDR3 has 14 amino acids. The CDR3 nucleotides are TGTGCCAGCAGGACGACAGGGAGTAACTATGGCTACACCTTC. This encodes CASRTTGSNYGYTF.

This rearrangement joins TRBV20-1 to TRBJ1-1; D call uncertain. Trimming removed 5 bases from V and 4 bases from J, with 8 bases in between. This CDR3 contains 11 residues. CDR1 is DFQATT, CDR2 SNEGSKA, per germline (reference sequence). The CDR3 DNA sequence: TGCAGTGCTGCCCCCGGCACTGAAGCTTTCTTT. Translated: CSAAPGTEAFF.

V usage is TRBV18 and J usage is TRBJ2-7, with D possibly matching TRBD2 (6 bases). With 1 base removed from V and 3 bases from J, the gap between germline ends came to 7 bases. CDR3 length equals 13 residues. Per the germline V gene, CDR1 is KGHSH and CDR2 is LQKENI. The CDR3 DNA is TGTGCCAGCTCACCACGGAGGGGCTACGAGCAGTACTTC. Translated, it gives CASSPRRGYEQYF. The full variable domain, completed using reference TRBV18 and TRBJ2-7, is NAGVMQNPRHLVRRRGQEARLRCSPMKGHSHVYWYRQLPEEGLKFMVYLQKENIIDESGMPKERFSAEFPKEGPSILRIQQVVRGDSAAYFCASSPRRGYEQYFGPGTRLTVT.

The chain joins TRBV15 to TRBJ2-6, with D tentatively TRBD2 (6 bases). The CDR3 length is 15 residues. Looked up from germline, CDR1 is LNHNV and CDR2 is YYDKDF (reference sequence). V was pared by 5 bases and J by 1 base, with 9 bases between. CDR3 in amino acids: CATSAGGSGANVLTF. CDR3 in DNA: TGTGCCACCAGCGCCGGAGGGTCTGGGGCCAACGTCCTGACTTTC.

To note about this clone: This sample also contains other DNA sequences that code for the same CDR3. The chain links TRBV12-3 or TRBV12-4 to TRBJ2-1, with D hard to call. The CDR3 extends over 13 amino acids. The V and J ends lost 1 base and 7 bases respectively, with 8 bases between them. CDR3 in amino acids: CASSLGVGNEQFF. CDR3 nucleotide sequence: TGTGCCAGCAGTTTAGGAGTCGGTAATGAGCAGTTCTTC.

The gene calls are TRBV10-1 and TRBJ1-1; D unresolved. This CDR3 spans 13 amino acids. Deletions cut 4 bases from V and 4 bases from J, with 10 bases between. Germline values: CDR1 WNHNN, CDR2 SYGVQD (reference sequence). CDR3 DNA sequence: TGCGCCAGCAGTGGACCCGCGGGCACTGAAGCTTTCTTT. Translation: CASSGPAGTEAFF.

This rearrangement joins TRBV10-3 to TRBJ2-3; TRBD2 agrees at 11 bases. The trim removed 2 bases at V and 1 base at J, leaving 11 bases unmatched. CDR3 length equals 19 residues. The germline gives CDR1 ENHRY, CDR2 SYGVKD. CDR3 sequence: CAISEPSGRSLPGTDTQYF. The CDR3 DNA is TGTGCCATCAGTGAGCCTAGCGGGAGGTCGCTCCCCGGCACAGATACGCAGTATTTT.

CDR3: CASSSGVLYEQYF. The CDR3 DNA follows: TGTGCCAGCAGTTCAGGGGTCCTCTACGAGCAGTACTTC. The rearrangement links TRBV28 to TRBJ2-7, with D tentatively TRBD1 (6 bases). V was pared by 4 bases and J by 3 bases, with 10 bases between. Germline lookup yields CDR1 MDHEN and CDR2 SYDVKM. The CDR3 sequence is 13 residues long.